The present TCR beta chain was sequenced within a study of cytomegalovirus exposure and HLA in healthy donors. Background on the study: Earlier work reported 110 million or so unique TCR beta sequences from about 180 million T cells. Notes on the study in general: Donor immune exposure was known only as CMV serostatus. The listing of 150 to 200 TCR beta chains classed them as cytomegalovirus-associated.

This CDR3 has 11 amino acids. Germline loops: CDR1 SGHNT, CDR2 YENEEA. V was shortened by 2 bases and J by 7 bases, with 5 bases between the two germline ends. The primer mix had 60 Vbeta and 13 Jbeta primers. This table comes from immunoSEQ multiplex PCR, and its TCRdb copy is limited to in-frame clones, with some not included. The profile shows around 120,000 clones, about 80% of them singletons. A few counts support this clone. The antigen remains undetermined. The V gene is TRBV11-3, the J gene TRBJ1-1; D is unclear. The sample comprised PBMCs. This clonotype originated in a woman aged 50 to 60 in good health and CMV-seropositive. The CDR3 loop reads CASSLQREAFF. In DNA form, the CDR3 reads TGTGCCAGCAGCTTACAGCGTGAAGCTTTCTTT.